Below are 6 T cell receptor beta chains sequenced from a single sample in a study of OX40 agonist ivuxolimab in advanced cancers. To prepare the library, the immunoSEQ multiplex PCR assay was applied. TCRdb's version of the immuneACCESS table is confined to in-frame rearrangements and falls short of the full clone set. An unresolved V gene accounts for under half of the shortfall where checked; the remainder is of unknown origin. This sample is represented by more than 80,000 clones; about nine tenths of them were singletons. The top ten hold more than 0.4% of the sample. Specimen: CD4+ or CD8+ T cells sorted from blood, collected in a trial of the OX40 agonist ivuxolimab. These receptors originate from an adult with an advanced solid tumor such as melanoma, head and neck, liver or kidney cancer.

CDR3 coding DNA: TGTGCCAGCAGCGCATTACAGGGGTCCACTGAAGCTTTCTTT. Translating gives CASSALQGSTEAFF. The chain joins TRBV9 to TRBJ1-1; TRBD1 aligns across 7 bases. V dropped 3 bases and J dropped 4; count of bases not matched to a gene: 6. CDR3 length equals 14 residues. The germline V gene encodes CDR1 SGDLS and CDR2 YYNGEE.

The chain is built from TRBV7-2 and TRBJ2-3; D is uncertain. Between the trimmed V and J ends, which lost 2 bases and 4 bases, there was a span of 10 bases. The length of the CDR3 is 14 residues. CDR1 SGHTA and CDR2 FQGNSA come from the germline V gene. The CDR3 sequence: CASSLSPFSDTQYF. In nucleotides, the CDR3 is TGTGCCAGCAGCTTATCCCCGTTTTCAGATACGCAGTATTTT.

Details on this clone: Germline and junction disagree at one end, which may indicate a read error. The genes are TRBV5-4 and TRBJ2-3; 11 bases fit TRBD1. The CDR3 sequence is 15 residues long. Germline lookup yields CDR1 SGHNT and CDR2 YYREEE (reference sequence). CDR3 amino acids: CASRLDRGLTDTQYF. The CDR3 DNA follows: TGTGCCAGCAGGTTGGACAGGGGGCTTACAGATACGCAGTATTTT.

The chain combines TRBV7-2 with TRBJ2-5, with D uncertain. Germline CDR1 is SGHTA and CDR2 is FQGNSA. The V gene lost 7 bases and the J gene lost 1 base, with 10 bases spanning the gap. The CDR3 covers 13 residues. CDR3 in amino acids: CASNDWPQETQYF. In DNA form, the CDR3 reads TGTGCCAGCAACGACTGGCCCCAAGAGACCCAGTACTTC.

The V call is TRBV6-1, the J call TRBJ1-3, with D perhaps matching TRBD1 (6 bases). V dropped 2 bases and J dropped 4 bases, with 18 bases sitting between them. Germline CDR1 and CDR2: MNHNS and SASEGT. The CDR3 is 17 residues long. The CDR3 sequence: CASSENIILGGGNTIYF. CDR3 coding DNA: TGTGCCAGCAGTGAAAATATCATCCTAGGGGGAGGAAACACCATATATTTT.

V is TRBV4-1 and J is TRBJ2-2; TRBD1 agrees at 10 bases. CDR3 length equals 15 residues. Trimming removed 1 base from V and 5 bases from J; junction bases left unmatched: 1. The germline V gene encodes CDR1 MGHRA and CDR2 YSYEKL. This CDR3 is CASSQGTGGTGELFF. The DNA for the CDR3 is TGCGCCAGCAGCCAAGGGACAGGGGGAACCGGGGAGCTGTTTTTT.